This T cell receptor beta chain comes out of a study of T cell repertoires in cytomegalovirus infection. Looking at the study overall: CMV infection plus the matching HLA type was flagged by public TCR beta signatures.

Regarding the study as a whole: Identification of carriers of CMV plus the relevant HLA was performed using cumulative public TCR beta family frequency. Dominant in the ex vivo response were TCR beta clonotypes restricted by HLA-C and specific for CMV.

The CDR3 length is 19 residues. CDR1 SEHNR and CDR2 FQNEAQ come from the germline V gene (reference sequence). Trimming at V came to 5 bases and at J to 0 bases, leaving 10 bases not matched to a gene. In TCRdb, the reads were re-called with MiXCR into one record per CDR3 protein. Altogether about 130,000 distinct CDR3 sequences are present, more than 20% being singletons, with the ten largest covering 30% to 40%. This clonotype was seen more than once but under ten times. No antigen is known for it. The chain uses TRBV7-9 and TRBJ2-4; TRBD2 agrees at 13 bases. Sequences were obtained from PBMCs, sequenced either directly or after in vitro stimulation (not recorded which). The clonotype originates from a human donor in good health (CMV status not recorded). Some clones in this sample may be carry-over from other donors' samples. This chain's CDR3 is CASSPPEGLAGLAKNIQYF. The CDR3 nucleotides are TGTGCCAGCAGCCCACCCGAGGGACTAGCGGGACTAGCCAAAAACATTCAGTACTTC.